This TCR beta chain came from a study of cytomegalovirus exposure and HLA in healthy donors. Study results and caveats: It was reported that the classifier diagnosed cytomegalovirus status with high specificity and sensitivity in both the original and validation cohorts. Owing to their indistinguishability, certain V segments, notably TRBV6-2 and TRBV6-3, were excluded. As a later analysis revealed, the rate of TCR association differed by HLA locus, with DRB1 most and HLA-C fewest. There were some public TCRs occurring in many donors, but most TCR sequences were rare.

Comment on this clone: Its antigen is currently unknown.

The study ran its PCR with 60 Vbeta and 13 Jbeta primers. Assay: immunoSEQ multiplex PCR; the TCRdb copy retains only in-frame clones and omits some. The table has 99,000 or so clones, about 16% seen once; the top ten hold more than 0.8%. The CDR3 loop spans 15 amino acids. V was clipped by 3 bases and J by 3 bases; unmatched bases: 5. Germline V gene lookup returns CDR1 SGHRS and CDR2 YFSETQ. This TCR derives from a female donor in good health and CMV-seronegative. Sequencing input: PBMCs. This chain uses TRBV5-1 with TRBJ2-1, with TRBD2 matching over 8 bases. CDR3 amino acids: CASSSSGWDYNEQFF. CDR3 nucleotide sequence: TGCGCCAGCAGCTCTAGCGGGTGGGACTACAATGAGCAGTTCTTC.